This T cell receptor (beta chain) was recovered during a study of identical twins. TCRdb used MiXCR to reprocess the 5' RACE reads, holding one entry per CDR3 protein. Of roughly 770,000 distinct CDR3 sequences listed, around a sixth are singletons. This clonotype showed up just once. Germline loops: CDR1 DFQATT, CDR2 SNEGSKA (reference sequence). J gave up 8 bases and V 0 bases, and 13 bases lay outside the gene matches. The CDR3 length is 15 residues. The same sample was also studied in work on T cells expressing NK-cell markers.

The source of this sequence is a woman younger than 30 in good health. V is TRBV20-1 and J is TRBJ2-7, with TRBD2 matching 7 bases. Material: PBMCs. CDR3 sequence reads: CSARDRGRGGNQQYF. The CDR3 bases are TGCAGTGCTAGAGATCGGGGGAGGGGAGGTAATCAGCAGTACTTC.